This section outlines one T cell receptor beta chain sequence together with its context. Its antigen is unidentified. Clones were sequenced by immunoSEQ multiplex PCR, and TCRdb holds only the in-frame ones, with some missing. The sample has 97,000 or so clones, around 90% seen once. The data stem from a study of OX40 agonist ivuxolimab in advanced cancers. Study at large: It was ivuxolimab, an agonistic anti-OX40 (CD134) antibody, that patients were treated with. Patient treatment consisted of intravenous ivuxolimab administration every 2 weeks at 0.01 to 10 mg/kg. The study, taken as a whole, reports: Normalized expansion of T-cell clones was also low for some nonresponders.

Germline-derived CDR1 and CDR2 are LNHDA and SQIVND (reference sequence). With 4 bases clipped from V and 5 bases from J, the junction kept 4 bases outside the gene matches. The CDR3 runs 14 residues. The sequencing here drew on CD4+ or CD8+ T cells sorted from blood, taken in a trial of the OX40 agonist ivuxolimab. V is TRBV19 and J is TRBJ1-5, with 8 bases matching TRBD1. The receptor was derived from an adult with an advanced solid tumor such as melanoma, head and neck, liver or kidney cancer. DNA of the CDR3: TGTGCCAGTAGTACCTCAGGGGGCCATCAGCCCCAGCATTTT. The encoded protein is CASSTSGGHQPQHF.